The 27 T cell receptor beta chains in this list originate from one sample, sequenced in a study of immune reconstitution after stem cell transplant in scleroderma. From the RT-PCR reads, TCRdb called clonotypes with MiXCR, one entry per CDR3 protein. The profile covers under 2,000 distinct CDR3 sequences, with roughly 7.4% appearing a single time and about a fifth taken by the ten largest. This sample was obtained before or after autologous hematopoietic stem cell transplantation (not recorded which). Every receptor here comes from a male donor with systemic sclerosis.

By its share, this clonotype is medium-sized. The chain uses TRBV10-2 and TRBJ2-7; D may match TRBD1 or TRBD2 (6 bases each). The CDR3 covers 21 residues. CDR1 WSHSY and CDR2 SAAADI come from the germline V gene. The ends were cut back, 1 base at V and 0 bases at J, with 28 bases in the middle. The CDR3 sequence: CASSEFTGAPETLRISYEQYF. CDR3 nucleotides: TGCGCCAGCAGTGAGTTTACGGGGGCCCCTGAGACCCTTCGAATCTCCTACGAGCAGTACTTC.

This clonotype is medium-sized by share. The CDR3 coding sequence is TGTGCCAGCAGCTTGGGATCGGGGGACCAGCAGTACTTC. The encoded protein is CASSLGSGDQQYF. The chain combines TRBV7-8 with TRBJ2-7; D is possibly TRBD2 (6 bases). The germline CDR1 and CDR2 sequences are SGHVS and FQNEAQ. The CDR3 loop spans 13 amino acids. Trimming stripped 3 bases from V and 8 bases from J, with 14 bases between. Complete variable domain (other parts from reference TRBV7-8 and TRBJ2-7): GAGVSQSPRYKVAKRGQDVALRCDPISGHVSLFWYQQALGQGPEFLTYFQNEAQLDKSGLPSDRFFAERPEGSVSTLKIQRTQQEDSAVYLCASSLGSGDQQYFGPGTRLTVT.

This clonotype counts as medium-sized. The chain links TRBV3-1 to TRBJ2-1; no firm D call. The CDR3 has 12 residues. V lost 4 bases, J lost 15 bases, and 16 bases lay in between. Germline lookup yields CDR1 LGHDT and CDR2 YNNKEL (reference sequence). CDR3 nucleotide sequence: TGTGCCAGCAGCCGCCTACCCGGAACGCGGTTCTTC. It specifies CASSRLPGTRFF.

A note on this clonotype: This may be a read error, as it is one base from a much larger clone. J is TRBJ2-1 and V is TRBV13, with 8 positions matching TRBD2. The CDR3 has 18 amino acids. Losses at the gene ends were 4 bases for V and 4 bases for J; bases not matched to a gene: 15. The germline CDR1 and CDR2 sequences are PRHDT and FYEKMQ (reference sequence). Here the CDR3 reads CASSYRPGLAGFYNEQFF. In DNA, the CDR3 is TGTGCCAGCAGCTACCGTCCCGGATTAGCGGGGTTTTACAATGAGCAGTTCTTC.

This clonotype qualifies as medium-sized. This chain connects TRBV2 to TRBJ2-7; TRBD1 matches at 8 bases. V gave up 11 bases and J gave up 7 bases; unmatched junction bases: 13. CDR3 length: 13 amino acids. Per germline, CDR1 SNHLY and CDR2 FYNNEI. CDR3 amino acids: CAATGGPMGEQYF. The CDR3 DNA follows: TGTGCCGCAACAGGGGGACCCATGGGGGAGCAGTACTTC.

There are many counts of this clonotype. The gene calls are TRBV27 and TRBJ2-7; D unresolved. There are 13 residues in the CDR3. Deletions cut 2 bases from V and 4 bases from J, with 9 bases between. The germline CDR1 and CDR2 sequences are MNHEY and SMNVEV (reference sequence). The CDR3 DNA follows: TGTGCCAGCAGTTTAAGGGAAGGGTACGAGCAGTACTTC. As protein: CASSLREGYEQYF.

The rearrangement uses TRBV2 and TRBJ2-7; D unresolved. V was trimmed by 7 bases and J by 6 bases, leaving 10 bases between them. CDR3 length equals 11 residues. CDR1 and CDR2 from the germline V gene are SNHLY and FYNNEI. Written as DNA, the CDR3 is TGTGCCAGCACCGGTCGGGTCGAGCAGTACTTC. Its protein product is CASTGRVEQYF.

Sample share makes this clonotype medium-sized. The J gene is TRBJ1-6, the V gene TRBV7-8, with TRBD1 as a possible D gene (5 bases). The CDR3 has 15 amino acids. Germline V gene sequence: CDR1 SGHVS, CDR2 FQNEAQ. V was trimmed by 9 bases and J by 7 bases, leaving 19 bases between them. CDR3 protein: CASSATGRWNSPLHF. For the CDR3, the DNA is TGTGCCAGTTCCGCGACGGGACGGTGGAATTCACCCCTCCACTTT.

This clonotype occurred once. The chain employs TRBV20-1 and TRBJ1-2; D may be TRBD1 (5 bases). The ends were cut back, 0 bases at V and 0 bases at J, with 11 bases in the middle. CDR1 and CDR2 (germline): DFQATT, SNEGSKA (reference sequence). CDR3 size: 15 residues. The CDR3 nucleotides are TGCAGTGCTAGAGATCAAGGGGCCGCTAACTATGGCTACACCTTC. The encoded protein is CSARDQGAANYGYTF.

The V call is TRBV5-1, the J call TRBJ1-2; perhaps TRBD1 as D (5 bases). The CDR3 has 16 amino acids. CDR1 and CDR2 from the germline V gene are SGHRS and YFSETQ. V was pared by 0 bases and J by 5 bases, with 17 bases between. The CDR3 protein is CASSLDAARDQYGYTF. The CDR3 DNA reads TGCGCCAGCAGCTTGGACGCTGCGCGGGACCAATATGGCTACACCTTC.

This clonotype is medium-sized within its sample. The chain has TRBV20-1 and TRBJ2-1; D might be TRBD1 (5 bases). The V gene's germline CDR1 is DFQATT and CDR2 SNEGSKA (reference sequence). The CDR3 runs 14 residues. The V end lost 6 bases, the J end lost 7 bases, and 19 bases lay between the germline ends. CDR3 coding DNA: TGCAGTGCGATAGGTGGACCCTCAGGGAATGAGCAGTTCTTC. Amino acid sequence: CSAIGGPSGNEQFF.

This clonotype is medium-sized within its sample. The rearrangement joins TRBV7-8 to TRBJ2-1; 8 bases are shared with TRBD2. The junction had 13 bases not matched to a gene; V was cut back by 1 base and J by 5 bases. Germline loops: CDR1 SGHVS, CDR2 FQNEAQ. CDR3 length: 18 amino acids. The CDR3 DNA sequence: TGTGCCAGCAGCTTAGGGCCGGGGAGCGGGGGAGGACACAATGAGCAGTTCTTC. Amino acids: CASSLGPGSGGGHNEQFF.

By share, this clonotype counts as medium-sized (0.01 to 0.1%). The J gene is TRBJ1-6, the V gene TRBV15; 7 positions match TRBD1. Germline lookup yields CDR1 LNHNV and CDR2 YYDKDF (reference sequence). V was clipped by 1 base and J by 2 bases; unmatched bases: 2. The length of the CDR3 is 16 residues. CDR3 loop: CATSRGGGPYNSPLHF. The DNA of the CDR3 is TGTGCCACCAGCAGAGGAGGGGGCCCCTATAATTCACCCCTCCACTTT.

By share of the sample, this clonotype is medium-sized (0.01 to 0.1%). V gene TRBV10-2 combines with J gene TRBJ1-4; 7 bases agree with TRBD1. There are 16 residues in the CDR3. The junction had 10 bases not matched to a gene; V was cut back by 4 bases and J by 5 bases. Germline CDR1 reads WSHSY; CDR2 reads SAAADI. This chain's CDR3 is CASSVTEQGSNEKLFF. The CDR3 DNA reads as TGCGCCAGCAGTGTCACCGAACAGGGGTCGAATGAAAAACTGTTTTTT.

This clonotype was picked up many times. Relative to the germline gene, one junction end is altered; a read error may explain this. This chain links TRBV6-6 with TRBJ2-7, with D maybe TRBD2 (6 bases). The CDR3 spans 13 residues. In germline, CDR1 is MNHNY, CDR2 SVGAGI (reference sequence). CDR3 coding DNA: TGTGCCAGCAGTTCGGGACTGGGCGTCGGGTCTTCCTTC. It is translated as CASSSGLGVGSSF.

This clonotype has just a few counts. A much larger clone is a single base away; this may be a read error. This chain connects TRBV20-1 to TRBJ2-3; the D gene is possibly TRBD2 (5 bases). The CDR3 runs 12 residues. CDR1 is DFQATT, CDR2 SNEGSKA, per germline (reference sequence). Trimming stripped 3 bases from V and 6 bases from J, with 10 bases between. CDR3: CSARARGDTQYF. DNA for the CDR3: TGCAGTGCTAGGGCCAGAGGGGATACGCAGTATTTT.

This clonotype is medium-sized by share. The chain uses TRBV28 and TRBJ2-4; tentatively, D is TRBD1 or TRBD2 (6 bases each). Germline assignment: CDR1 MDHEN and CDR2 SYDVKM. CDR3 length equals 14 residues. Trimming left V 2 bases short and J 6 bases short, with 11 bases between. CDR3: CASSLIGGRNIQYF. The DNA for the CDR3 is TGTGCCAGCAGTTTAATCGGGGGCCGAAACATTCAGTACTTC. Drawing the rest from reference TRBV28 and TRBJ2-4, the complete variable domain is DVKVTQSSRYLVKRTGEKVFLECVQDMDHENMFWYRQDPGLGLRLIYFSYDVKMKEKGDIPEGYSVSREKKERFSLILESASTNQTSMYLCASSLIGGRNIQYFGAGTRLSVL.

This clonotype was detected ten times or more. V usage is TRBV7-2 and J usage is TRBJ2-5; 8 bases fit TRBD2. Germline V gives CDR1 SGHTA, CDR2 FQGNSA. J was trimmed by 1 base and V by 1 base; bases with no gene match: 2. This CDR3 comprises 15 residues. CDR3 DNA: TGTGCCAGCAGCTTAGGGCGGGGGGTCCAAGAGACCCAGTACTTC. Its protein product is CASSLGRGVQETQYF.

In this sample, this clonotype is medium-sized. CDR3 amino acids: CASSPGGPSYNEQFF. CDR3 bases: TGTGCCAGCAGCCCGGGGGGCCCCTCCTACAATGAGCAGTTCTTC. V gene TRBV11-3 combines with J gene TRBJ2-1; perhaps TRBD2 as D (7 bases). Germline V CDR1 and CDR2: SGHNT, YENEEA. This CDR3 comprises 15 residues. V lost 5 bases, J lost 0 bases, and 11 bases lay in between.

This clonotype was detected many times. The chain uses TRBV7-9 and TRBJ2-3; D gene unclear. The V end lost 2 bases, the J end lost 6 bases, and 15 bases lay between the germline ends. This CDR3 has 15 residues. Germline CDR1 reads SEHNR; CDR2 reads FQNEAQ (reference sequence). The CDR3 loop is CASSLLKSVGDTQYF. The CDR3 DNA reads TGTGCCAGCAGCTTATTGAAAAGCGTTGGGGATACGCAGTATTTT.

The chain recombines TRBV6-1 with TRBJ1-1, with D possibly TRBD1 on 6 matching bases. With 0 bases removed from V and 8 bases from J, the gap between germline ends came to 16 bases. The CDR3 length is 15 residues. Germline values: CDR1 MNHNS, CDR2 SASEGT. The CDR3, as DNA: TGTGCCAGCAGTGAAGCGCTTGGGGGCGGAATAGAAGCTTTCTTT. Amino acid sequence: CASSEALGGGIEAFF.

This chain joins TRBV20-1 and TRBJ2-7; D call uncertain. From germline, CDR1 is DFQATT and CDR2 SNEGSKA (reference sequence). V shed 0 bases and J shed 4 bases, with 7 bases lying between them. The CDR3 has 12 residues. Written as DNA, the CDR3 is TGCAGTGCTAGAGATGTCGAATACGAGCAGTACTTC. Its translation: CSARDVEYEQYF.

This clonotype is labeled as large. CDR3 bases: TGTGCCAGCAGTTTATCATGGGGTTCCAAAAACATTCAGTACTTC. Its protein product is CASSLSWGSKNIQYF. The rearrangement joins TRBV27 to TRBJ2-4; no definite D call. This CDR3 is built from 15 residues. From germline, CDR1 is MNHEY and CDR2 SMNVEV (reference sequence). The ends were cut back, 0 bases at V and 2 bases at J, with 8 bases in the middle.

This clonotype ranks as medium-sized. V gene TRBV20-1 combines with J gene TRBJ2-2; weak D call: TRBD1 (5 bases). The germline V gene encodes CDR1 DFQATT and CDR2 SNEGSKA (reference sequence). The CDR3 covers 15 residues. The V end lost 2 bases, the J end lost 0 bases, and 10 bases lay between the germline ends. Written as DNA, the CDR3 is TGCAGTGCTAGAAAGGGGATTACGAACACCGGGGAGCTGTTTTTT. Translation gives CSARKGITNTGELFF.

Judged by abundance, this clonotype is medium-sized (0.01 to 0.1%). J is TRBJ2-4 and V is TRBV2; D may correspond to TRBD1 or TRBD2 (6 bases each). The CDR3 runs 17 residues. Looked up from germline, CDR1 is SNHLY and CDR2 is FYNNEI. Trimming left V 1 base short and J 1 base short, with 14 bases between. The CDR3 loop is CASSEEGGTAAKNIQYF. The CDR3 DNA is TGTGCCAGCAGTGAAGAGGGGGGAACAGCGGCCAAAAACATTCAGTACTTC.

This clonotype is medium-sized by share. The rearrangement uses TRBV7-6 and TRBJ1-5; TRBD1 is a possible D gene (6 bases). Between the trimmed V and J ends, which lost 5 bases and 6 bases, there was a span of 11 bases. Germline lookup yields CDR1 SGHVS and CDR2 FNYEAQ. This CDR3 comprises 13 residues. The CDR3 loop is CASSGGALQPQHF. The CDR3 DNA is TGTGCCAGCAGCGGGGGGGCCCTTCAGCCCCAGCATTTT.

This clonotype was observed once. This chain links TRBV20-1 with TRBJ2-7; D might be TRBD1 or TRBD2, each matching 6 bases. The V end lost 5 bases, the J end lost 5 bases, and 13 bases lay between the germline ends. CDR3 length: 12 residues. Per germline, CDR1 DFQATT and CDR2 SNEGSKA (reference sequence). The CDR3, as DNA: TGCAGTGCTGGAGGGGGGCACGACGAGCAGTACTTC. Translated: CSAGGGHDEQYF.